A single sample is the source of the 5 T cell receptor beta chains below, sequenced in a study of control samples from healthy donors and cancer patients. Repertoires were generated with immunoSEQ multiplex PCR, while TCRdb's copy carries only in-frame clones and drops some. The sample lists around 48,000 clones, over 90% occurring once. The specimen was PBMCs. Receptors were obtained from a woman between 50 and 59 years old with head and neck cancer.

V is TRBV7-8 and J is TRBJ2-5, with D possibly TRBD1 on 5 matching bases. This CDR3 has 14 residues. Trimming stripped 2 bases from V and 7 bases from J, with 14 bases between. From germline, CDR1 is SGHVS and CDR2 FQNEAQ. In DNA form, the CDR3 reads TGTGCCAGCAGCTTAAAAGCAGGGATGGGGACCCAGTACTTC. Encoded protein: CASSLKAGMGTQYF.

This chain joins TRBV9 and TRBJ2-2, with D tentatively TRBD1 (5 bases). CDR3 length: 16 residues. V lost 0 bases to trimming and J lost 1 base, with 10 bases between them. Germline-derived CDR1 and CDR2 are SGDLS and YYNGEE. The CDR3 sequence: CASSVGRVQNTGELFF. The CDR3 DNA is TGTGCCAGCAGCGTAGGCAGGGTCCAGAACACCGGGGAGCTGTTTTTT. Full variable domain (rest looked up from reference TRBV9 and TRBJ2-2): DSGVTQTPKHLITATGQRVTLRCSPRSGDLSVYWYQQSLDQGLQFLIQYYNGEERAKGNILERFSAQQFPDLHSELNLSSLELGDSALYFCASSVGRVQNTGELFFGEGSRLTVL.

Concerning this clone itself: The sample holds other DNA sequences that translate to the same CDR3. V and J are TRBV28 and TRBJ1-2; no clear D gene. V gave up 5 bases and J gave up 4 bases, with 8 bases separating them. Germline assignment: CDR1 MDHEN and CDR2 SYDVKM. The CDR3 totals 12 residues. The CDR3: CASSEDRYGYTF. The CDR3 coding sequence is TGTGCCAGCAGTGAGGACCGCTATGGCTACACCTTC.

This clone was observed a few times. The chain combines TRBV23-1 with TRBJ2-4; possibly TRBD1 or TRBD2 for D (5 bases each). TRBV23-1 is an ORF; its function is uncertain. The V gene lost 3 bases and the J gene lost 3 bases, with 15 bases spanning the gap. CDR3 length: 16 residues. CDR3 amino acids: CASSQSRGKGKNIQYF. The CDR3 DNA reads TGCGCCAGCAGTCAGTCGAGGGGTAAAGGCAAAAACATTCAGTACTTC.

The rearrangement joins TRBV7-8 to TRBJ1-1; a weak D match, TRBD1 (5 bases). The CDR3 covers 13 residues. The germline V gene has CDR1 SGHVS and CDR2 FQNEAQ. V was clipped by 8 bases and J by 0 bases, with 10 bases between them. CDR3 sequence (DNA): TGTGCCAGCCACCGAGGGGTGAACACTGAAGCTTTCTTT. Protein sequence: CASHRGVNTEAFF.